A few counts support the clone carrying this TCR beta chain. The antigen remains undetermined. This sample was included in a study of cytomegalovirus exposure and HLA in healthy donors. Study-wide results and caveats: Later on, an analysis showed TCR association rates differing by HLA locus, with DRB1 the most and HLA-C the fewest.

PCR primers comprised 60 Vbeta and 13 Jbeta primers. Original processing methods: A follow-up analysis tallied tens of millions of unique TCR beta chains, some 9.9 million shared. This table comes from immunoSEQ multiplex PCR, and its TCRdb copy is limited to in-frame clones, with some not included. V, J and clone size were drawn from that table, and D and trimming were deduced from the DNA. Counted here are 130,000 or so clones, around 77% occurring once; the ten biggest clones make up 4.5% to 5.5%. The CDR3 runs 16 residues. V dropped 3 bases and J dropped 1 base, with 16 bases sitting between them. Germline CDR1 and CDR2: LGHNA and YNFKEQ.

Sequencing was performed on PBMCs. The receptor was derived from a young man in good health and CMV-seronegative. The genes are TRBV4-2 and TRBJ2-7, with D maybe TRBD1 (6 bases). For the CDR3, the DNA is TGTGCCAGCAGCCAGTTGGGGTGTCAGGGGTCCTACGAGCAGTACTTC. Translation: CASSQLGCQGSYEQYF.